This entry features one TCR beta chain sequence. Its target is not known. The sample belongs to a study of cytomegalovirus exposure and HLA in healthy donors. Broader study findings: In vitro checks showed that three CMV-associated chains really do target CMV antigens. Prior analysis indicated that the majority of TCR beta V segments exhibited productivity approximately 90% or approximately 30% of the time. The study found most TCR sequences rare, yet found some public TCRs in many donors. As a later analysis revealed, the rate of TCR association differed by HLA locus, with DRB1 most and HLA-C fewest.

Primers: 60 Vbeta forward and 13 Jbeta reverse. Here immunoSEQ multiplex PCR was the method, and the copy in TCRdb shows in-frame clones only, minus some. The table shows 95,000 to 150,000 clones, with about 11% occurring only once. This receptor was taken from a woman aged 18-29 years in good health and CMV-seropositive. Sequenced sample: PBMCs.

The CDR3 DNA follows: TGTGCCGTACAGACAGGGGACGACGGGGAGCTGTTTTTT. Translated: CAVQTGDDGELFF. This rearrangement joins TRBV10-3 to TRBJ2-2; 8 bases match TRBD1. J was trimmed by 7 bases and V by 11 bases; bases with no gene match: 9. This CDR3 is built from 13 residues. Germline values: CDR1 ENHRY, CDR2 SYGVKD.